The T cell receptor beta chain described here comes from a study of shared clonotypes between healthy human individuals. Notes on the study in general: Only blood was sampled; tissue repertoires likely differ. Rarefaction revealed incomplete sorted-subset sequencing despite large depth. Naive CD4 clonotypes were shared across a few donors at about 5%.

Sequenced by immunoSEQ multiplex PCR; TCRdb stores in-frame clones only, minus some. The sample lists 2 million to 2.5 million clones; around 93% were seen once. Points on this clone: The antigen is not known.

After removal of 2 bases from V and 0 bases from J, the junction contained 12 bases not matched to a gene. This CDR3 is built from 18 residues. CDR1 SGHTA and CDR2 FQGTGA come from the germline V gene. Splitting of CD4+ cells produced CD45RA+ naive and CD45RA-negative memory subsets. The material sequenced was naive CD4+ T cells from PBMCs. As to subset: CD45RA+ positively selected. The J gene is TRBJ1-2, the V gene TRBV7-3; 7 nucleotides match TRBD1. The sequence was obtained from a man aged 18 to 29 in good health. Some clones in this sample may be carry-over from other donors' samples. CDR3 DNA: TGTGCCAGCAGCTTAGGGCCAGGGGGGACCGTACCTAACTATGGCTACACCTTC. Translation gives CASSLGPGGTVPNYGYTF.